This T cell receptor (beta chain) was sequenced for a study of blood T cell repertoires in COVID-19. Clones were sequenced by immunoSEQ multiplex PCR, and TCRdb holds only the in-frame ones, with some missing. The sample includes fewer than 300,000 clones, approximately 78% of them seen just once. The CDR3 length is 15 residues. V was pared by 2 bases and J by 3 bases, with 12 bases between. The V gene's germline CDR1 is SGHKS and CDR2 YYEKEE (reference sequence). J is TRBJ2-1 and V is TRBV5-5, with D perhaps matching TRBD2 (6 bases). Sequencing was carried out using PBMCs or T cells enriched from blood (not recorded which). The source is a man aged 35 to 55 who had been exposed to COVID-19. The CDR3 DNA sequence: TGTGCCAGCAGCTTTGAGTGGGGGGACTACAATGAGCAGTTCTTC. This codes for CASSFEWGDYNEQFF.